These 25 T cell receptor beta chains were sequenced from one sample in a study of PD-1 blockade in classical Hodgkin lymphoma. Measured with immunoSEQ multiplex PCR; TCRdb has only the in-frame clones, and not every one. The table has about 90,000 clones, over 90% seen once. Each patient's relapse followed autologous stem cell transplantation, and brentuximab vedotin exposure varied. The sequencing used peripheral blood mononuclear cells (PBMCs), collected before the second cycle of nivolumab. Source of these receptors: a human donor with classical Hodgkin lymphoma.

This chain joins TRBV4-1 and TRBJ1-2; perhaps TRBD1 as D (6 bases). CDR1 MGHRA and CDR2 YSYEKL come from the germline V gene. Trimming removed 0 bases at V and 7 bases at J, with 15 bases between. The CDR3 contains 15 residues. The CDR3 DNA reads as TGCGCCAGCAGCCAAGACTACTGGGGGCAGGGTGGCTACACCTTC. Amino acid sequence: CASSQDYWGQGGYTF.

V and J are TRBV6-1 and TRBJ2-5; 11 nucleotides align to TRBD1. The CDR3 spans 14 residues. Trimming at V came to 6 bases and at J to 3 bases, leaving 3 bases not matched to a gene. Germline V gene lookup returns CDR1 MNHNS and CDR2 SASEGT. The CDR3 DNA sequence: TGTGCCAGCAGGGACAGGGGGCAGAAAGAGACCCAGTACTTC. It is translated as CASRDRGQKETQYF.

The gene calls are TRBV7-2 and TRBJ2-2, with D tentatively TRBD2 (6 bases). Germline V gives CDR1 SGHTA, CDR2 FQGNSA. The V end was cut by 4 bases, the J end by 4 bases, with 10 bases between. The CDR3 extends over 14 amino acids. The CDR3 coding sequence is TGTGCCAGCAGCTCCATGGGAGGCACCGGGGAGCTGTTTTTT. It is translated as CASSSMGGTGELFF. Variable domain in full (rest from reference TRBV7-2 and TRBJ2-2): GAGVSQSPSNKVTEKGKDVELRCDPISGHTALYWYRQSLGQGLEFLIYFQGNSAPDKSGLPSDRFSAERTGGSVSTLTIQRTQQEDSAVYLCASSSMGGTGELFFGEGSRLTVL.

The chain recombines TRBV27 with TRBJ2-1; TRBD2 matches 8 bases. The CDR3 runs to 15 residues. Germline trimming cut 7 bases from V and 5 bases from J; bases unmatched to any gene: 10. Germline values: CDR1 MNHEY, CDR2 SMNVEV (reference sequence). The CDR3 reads CASTPGGPLDNEQFF. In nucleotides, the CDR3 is TGTGCCAGCACACCGGGAGGGCCCCTAGACAATGAGCAGTTCTTC.

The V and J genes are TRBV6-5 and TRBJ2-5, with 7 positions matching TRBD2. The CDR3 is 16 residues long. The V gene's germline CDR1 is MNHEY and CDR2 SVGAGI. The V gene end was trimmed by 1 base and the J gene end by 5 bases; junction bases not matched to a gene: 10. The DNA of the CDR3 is TGTGCCAGCAGTTACTTAGCGGCGGGAGTTCGGGAGACCCAGTACTTC. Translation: CASSYLAAGVRETQYF.

In DNA, the CDR3 is TGTGCCTGGACGGCTCGAGGGGGCGGCACAGATACGCAGTATTTT. It is translated as CAWTARGGGTDTQYF. This chain links TRBV30 with TRBJ2-3, with 7 bases identical to TRBD1. Unmatched junction bases numbered 8, after V lost 4 bases and J lost 1 base. The germline V gene has CDR1 GTSNPN and CDR2 SVGIG (reference sequence). CDR3 length: 15 residues.

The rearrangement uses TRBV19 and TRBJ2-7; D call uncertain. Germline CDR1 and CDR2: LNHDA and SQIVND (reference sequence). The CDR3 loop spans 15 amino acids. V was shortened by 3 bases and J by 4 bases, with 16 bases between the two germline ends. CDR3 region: CASSISALPRYEQYF. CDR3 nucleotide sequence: TGTGCCAGTAGTATCTCAGCTTTACCGAGGTACGAGCAGTACTTC.

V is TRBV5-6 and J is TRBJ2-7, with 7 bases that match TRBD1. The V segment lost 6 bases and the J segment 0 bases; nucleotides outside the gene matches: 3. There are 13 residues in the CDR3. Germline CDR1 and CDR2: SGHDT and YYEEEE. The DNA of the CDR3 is TGTGCCAGCACGACAGGGAACTCCTACGAGCAGTACTTC. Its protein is CASTTGNSYEQYF.

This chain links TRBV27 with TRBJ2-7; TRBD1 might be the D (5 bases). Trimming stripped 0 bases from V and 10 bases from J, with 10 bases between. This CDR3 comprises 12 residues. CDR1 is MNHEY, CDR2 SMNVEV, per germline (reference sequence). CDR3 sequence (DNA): TGTGCCAGCAGTTTATCCGGCAGGGCCCAGTACTTC. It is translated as CASSLSGRAQYF.

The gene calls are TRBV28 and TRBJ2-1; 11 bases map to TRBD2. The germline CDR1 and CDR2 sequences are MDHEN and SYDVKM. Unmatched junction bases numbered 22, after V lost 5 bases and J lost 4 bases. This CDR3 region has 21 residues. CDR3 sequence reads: CASSPVWKRGSGRAKYNEQFF. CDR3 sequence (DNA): TGTGCCAGCAGTCCAGTTTGGAAAAGGGGTAGCGGGAGGGCCAAGTACAATGAGCAGTTCTTC. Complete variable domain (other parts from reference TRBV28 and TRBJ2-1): DVKVTQSSRYLVKRTGEKVFLECVQDMDHENMFWYRQDPGLGLRLIYFSYDVKMKEKGDIPEGYSVSREKKERFSLILESASTNQTSMYLCASSPVWKRGSGRAKYNEQFFGPGTRLTVL.

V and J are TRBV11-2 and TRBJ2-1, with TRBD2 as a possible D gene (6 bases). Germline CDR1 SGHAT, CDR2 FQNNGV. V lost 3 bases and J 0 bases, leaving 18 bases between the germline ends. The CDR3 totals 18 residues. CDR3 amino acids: CASSFTGGGYYSYNEQFF. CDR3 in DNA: TGTGCCAGCAGCTTCACCGGGGGTGGCTATTACTCCTACAATGAGCAGTTCTTC.

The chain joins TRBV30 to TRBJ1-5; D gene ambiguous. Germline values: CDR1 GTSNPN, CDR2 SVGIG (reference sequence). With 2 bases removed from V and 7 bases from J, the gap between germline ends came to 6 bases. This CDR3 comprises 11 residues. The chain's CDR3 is CAWSSGQPQHF. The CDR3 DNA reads TGTGCCTGGAGTAGTGGACAGCCCCAGCATTTT.

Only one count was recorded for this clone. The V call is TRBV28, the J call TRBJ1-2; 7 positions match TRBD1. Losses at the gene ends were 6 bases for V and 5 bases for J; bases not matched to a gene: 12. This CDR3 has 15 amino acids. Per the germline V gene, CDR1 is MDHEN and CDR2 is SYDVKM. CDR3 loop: CASRTPDRNDYGYTF. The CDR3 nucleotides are TGTGCCAGCAGAACTCCGGACAGGAATGATTATGGCTACACCTTC.

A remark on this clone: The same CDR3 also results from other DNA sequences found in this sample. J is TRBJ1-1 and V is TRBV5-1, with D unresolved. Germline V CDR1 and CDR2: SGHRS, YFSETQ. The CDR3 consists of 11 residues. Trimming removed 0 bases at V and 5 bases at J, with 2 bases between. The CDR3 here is CASSLGTEAFF. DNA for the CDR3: TGCGCCAGCAGCTTGGGGACTGAAGCTTTCTTT.

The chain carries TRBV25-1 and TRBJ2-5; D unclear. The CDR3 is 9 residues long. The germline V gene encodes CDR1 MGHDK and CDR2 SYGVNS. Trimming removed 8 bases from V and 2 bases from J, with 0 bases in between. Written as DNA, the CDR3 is TGTGCCAGCCAAGAGACCCAGTACTTC. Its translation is CASQETQYF.

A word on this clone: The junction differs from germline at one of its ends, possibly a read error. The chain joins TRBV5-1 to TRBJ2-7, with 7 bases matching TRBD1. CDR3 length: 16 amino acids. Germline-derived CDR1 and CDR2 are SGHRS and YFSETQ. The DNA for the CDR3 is TGCGCCAGCAGCTCGCTTCCAGGGGGTCGCTCCAACGAGCAGTACTTC. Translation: CASSSLPGGRSNEQYF.

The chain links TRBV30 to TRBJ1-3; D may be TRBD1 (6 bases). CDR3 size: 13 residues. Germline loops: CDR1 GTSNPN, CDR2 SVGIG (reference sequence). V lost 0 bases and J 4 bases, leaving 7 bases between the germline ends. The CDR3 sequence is CAWSVTGGNTIYF. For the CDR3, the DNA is TGTGCCTGGAGTGTGACAGGAGGAAACACCATATATTTT. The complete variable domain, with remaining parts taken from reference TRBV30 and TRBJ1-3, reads SQTIHQWPATLVQPVGSPLSLECTVEGTSNPNLYWYRQAAGRGLQLLFYSVGIGQISSEVPQNLSASRPQDRQFILSSKKLLLSDSGFYLCAWSVTGGNTIYFGEGSWLTVV.

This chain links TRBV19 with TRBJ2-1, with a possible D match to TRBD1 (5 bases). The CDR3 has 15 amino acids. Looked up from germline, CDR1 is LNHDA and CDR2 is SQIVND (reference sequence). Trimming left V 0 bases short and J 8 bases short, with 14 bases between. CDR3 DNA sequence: TGTGCCAGTAGTATAGATCAGGGTGTGGGCGATGAGCAGTTCTTC. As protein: CASSIDQGVGDEQFF.

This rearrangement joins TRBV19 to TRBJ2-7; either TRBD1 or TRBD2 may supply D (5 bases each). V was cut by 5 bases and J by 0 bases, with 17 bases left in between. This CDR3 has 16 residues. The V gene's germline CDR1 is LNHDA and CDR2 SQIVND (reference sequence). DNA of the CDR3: TGTGCCAGTAGTCTGATGGGGGACGTAAGCTCCTACGAGCAGTACTTC. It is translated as CASSLMGDVSSYEQYF. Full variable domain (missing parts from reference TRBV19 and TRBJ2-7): DGGITQSPKYLFRKEGQNVTLSCEQNLNHDAMYWYRQDPGQGLRLIYYSQIVNDFQKGDIAEGYSVSREKKESFPLTVTSAQKNPTAFYLCASSLMGDVSSYEQYFGPGTRLTVT.

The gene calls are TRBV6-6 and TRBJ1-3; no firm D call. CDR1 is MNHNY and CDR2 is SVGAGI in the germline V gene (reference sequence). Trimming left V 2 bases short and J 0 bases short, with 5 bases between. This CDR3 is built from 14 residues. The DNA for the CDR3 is TGTGCCAGCAGTTACCCCGGCTCTGGAAACACCATATATTTT. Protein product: CASSYPGSGNTIYF.

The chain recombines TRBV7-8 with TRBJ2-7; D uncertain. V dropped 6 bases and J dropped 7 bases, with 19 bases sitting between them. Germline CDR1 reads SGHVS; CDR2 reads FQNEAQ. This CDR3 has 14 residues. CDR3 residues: CASRPQYLGLEQYF. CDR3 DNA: TGTGCCAGCAGGCCACAGTATCTCGGCCTGGAGCAGTACTTC.

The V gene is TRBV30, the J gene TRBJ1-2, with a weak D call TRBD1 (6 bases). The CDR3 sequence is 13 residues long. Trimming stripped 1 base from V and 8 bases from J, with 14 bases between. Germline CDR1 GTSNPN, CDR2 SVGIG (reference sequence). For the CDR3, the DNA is TGTGCCTGGAGTGACGAGGGGGAGCCGGGCTACACCTTC. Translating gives CAWSDEGEPGYTF.

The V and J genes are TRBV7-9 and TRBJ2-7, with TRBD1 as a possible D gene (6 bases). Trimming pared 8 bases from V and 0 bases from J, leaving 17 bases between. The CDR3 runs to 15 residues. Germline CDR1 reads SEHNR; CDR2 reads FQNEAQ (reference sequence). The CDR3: CASANGQILSYEQYF. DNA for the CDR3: TGTGCCAGCGCCAACGGACAGATCCTCTCCTACGAGCAGTACTTC.

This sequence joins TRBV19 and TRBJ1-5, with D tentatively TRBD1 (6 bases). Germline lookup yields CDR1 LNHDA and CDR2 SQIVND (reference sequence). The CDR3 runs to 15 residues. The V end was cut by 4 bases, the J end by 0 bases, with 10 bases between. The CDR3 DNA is TGTGCCAGTAGTACAGGGGTTTATAGCAATCAGCCCCAGCATTTT. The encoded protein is CASSTGVYSNQPQHF.

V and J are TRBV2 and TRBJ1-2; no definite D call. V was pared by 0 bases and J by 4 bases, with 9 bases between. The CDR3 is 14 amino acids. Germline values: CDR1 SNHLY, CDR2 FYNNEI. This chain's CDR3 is CASSEAQTIYGYTF. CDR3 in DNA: TGTGCCAGCAGTGAAGCGCAAACTATCTATGGCTACACCTTC.